This T cell receptor beta chain is from a study of blood T cell repertoires in COVID-19. Study-level information: Samples came from the United States, Italy and Spain, spanning acute and convalescent COVID-19. Nucleic acid was either cDNA or gDNA, and it came from T cells, B-cell-depleted T cells, or PBMCs.

In the study's own analysis: Estimates of nucleated cell counts were drawn from the amplification of reference gene primers. Libraries were prepared by immunoSEQ multiplex PCR; TCRdb keeps only in-frame clonotypes and omits some of them. V and J calls and clone size are as listed in that table; D and trimming were resolved from the DNA. The sample lists more than 200,000 clones, around 89% seen once, with under 2% in the top ten. The specimen sequenced was peripheral blood. The source of this sequence is a man between 65 and 80 years old with acute or convalescent COVID-19.

DNA for the CDR3: TGTGCCAGCAGCTTGGGCCACAGAGCCCCCACTTATGGCTACACCTTC. This codes for CASSLGHRAPTYGYTF. The chain couples TRBV5-5 to TRBJ1-2, with D unclear. The CDR3 contains 16 residues. The V gene lost 0 bases and the J gene lost 5 bases, with 17 bases spanning the gap. Per the germline V gene, CDR1 is SGHKS and CDR2 is YYEKEE (reference sequence).